One sample yielded the 5 T cell receptor beta chains listed below, sequenced in a study of OX40 agonist ivuxolimab in advanced cancers. Some clones are missing from TCRdb's copy, which holds only in-frame ones; the method was immunoSEQ multiplex PCR. The repertoire holds just under 65,000 clones, with roughly 88% as singletons. The specimen comprised CD4+ or CD8+ T cells sorted from blood, sampled in a trial of the OX40 agonist ivuxolimab. These receptors were obtained from an adult with an advanced solid tumor such as melanoma, head and neck, liver or kidney cancer.

V is TRBV25-1 and J is TRBJ2-5; the D gene is possibly TRBD1 (6 bases). V lost 5 bases to trimming and J lost 5 bases, with 12 bases between them. CDR3 length: 13 amino acids. Germline CDR1 MGHDK, CDR2 SYGVNS. The DNA of the CDR3 is TGTGCCAGCAGTCCGCAGGGGCCGGAGACCCAGTACTTC. This gives the protein CASSPQGPETQYF. The variable domain in full, with the rest retrieved from reference TRBV25-1 and TRBJ2-5, is EADIYQTPRYLVIGTGKKITLECSQTMGHDKMYWYQQDPGMELHLIHYSYGVNSTEKGDLSSESTVSRIRTEHFPLTLESARPSHTSQYLCASSPQGPETQYFGPGTRLLVL.

The rearrangement joins TRBV11-2 to TRBJ1-1; D unresolved. The CDR3 covers 13 residues. V lost 5 bases to trimming and J lost 4 bases, with 11 bases between them. The germline V gene has CDR1 SGHAT and CDR2 FQNNGV. CDR3 region: CASSNPVITEAFF. The CDR3 region has the DNA TGTGCCAGCAGCAACCCGGTTATCACTGAAGCTTTCTTT.

This chain links TRBV7-2 with TRBJ2-5, with 14 bases lining up with TRBD2. The CDR3 runs 17 residues. CDR1 and CDR2 from the germline V gene are SGHTA and FQGNSA. V lost 2 bases and J lost 4; bases outside the gene matches: 6. CDR3 loop: CASSLPAGLAGGETQYF. In DNA, the CDR3 is TGTGCCAGCAGCTTACCGGCTGGACTAGCGGGAGGAGAGACCCAGTACTTC.

The chain couples TRBV10-1 to TRBJ2-3; 8 bases map to TRBD1. This CDR3 is 13 amino acids long. From germline, CDR1 is WNHNN and CDR2 SYGVQD (reference sequence). J was trimmed by 4 bases and V by 3 bases; bases with no gene match: 0. CDR3 coding DNA: TGCGCCAGCAGTGAACAGGGGGCAGATACGCAGTATTTT. Residues: CASSEQGADTQYF.

Comments on this clone: A junction boundary mismatches the germline segment, possibly from a read error. The chain is built from TRBV30 and TRBJ1-3, with 9 bases aligning to TRBD1. Looked up from germline, CDR1 is GTSNPN and CDR2 is SVGIG (reference sequence). The CDR3 consists of 11 residues. The CDR3, as DNA: TGTGCCTGGAGTAGGGACAGGGACCTCAGTTTT. Its translation: CAWSRDRDLSF. The whole variable domain, remainder taken from reference TRBV30 and TRBJ1-3, is SQTIHQWPATLVQPVGSPLSLECTVEGTSNPNLYWYRQAAGRGLQLLFYSVGIGQISSEVPQNLSASRPQDRQFILSSKKLLLSDSGFYLCAWSRDRDLSFGEGSWLTVV.